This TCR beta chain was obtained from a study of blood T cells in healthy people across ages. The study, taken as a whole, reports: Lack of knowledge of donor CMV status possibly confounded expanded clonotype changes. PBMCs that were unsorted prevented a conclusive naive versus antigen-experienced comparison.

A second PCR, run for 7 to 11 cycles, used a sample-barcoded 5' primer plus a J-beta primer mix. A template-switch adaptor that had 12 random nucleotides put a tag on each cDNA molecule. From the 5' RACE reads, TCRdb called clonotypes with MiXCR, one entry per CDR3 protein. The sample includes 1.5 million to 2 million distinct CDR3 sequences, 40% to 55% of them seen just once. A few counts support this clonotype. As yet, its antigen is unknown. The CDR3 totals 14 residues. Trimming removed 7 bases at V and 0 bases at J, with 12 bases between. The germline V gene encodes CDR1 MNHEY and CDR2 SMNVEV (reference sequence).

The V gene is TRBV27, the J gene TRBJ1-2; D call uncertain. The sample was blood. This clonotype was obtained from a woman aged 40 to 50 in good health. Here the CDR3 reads CASNPNGANYGYTF. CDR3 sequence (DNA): TGTGCCAGCAACCCCAACGGGGCTAACTATGGCTACACCTTC.